The 12 T cell receptor beta chains presented below share a single source sample, sequenced in a study of a mutant IDH1 vaccine in newly diagnosed glioma. Time point of the sample: week 35, safety follow-up. It was 300 ug of mutant IDH1 20-mer peptide that made up each vaccine dose, given with topical imiquimod. Their specific antigens are unknown. This table comes from immunoSEQ multiplex PCR, and its TCRdb copy is limited to in-frame clones, with some not included. The profile shows about 56,000 clones, around 85% of them singletons. The material was PBMCs, obtained from a glioma patient whose treatment included an IDH1 peptide vaccine. These receptors were collected from a man in his forties with glioma.

The chain employs TRBV19 and TRBJ2-2, with 8 bases aligning to TRBD2. This CDR3 region has 15 residues. The junction had 7 bases not matched to a gene; V was cut back by 6 bases and J by 4 bases. Germline CDR1 reads LNHDA; CDR2 reads SQIVND (reference sequence). CDR3 amino acids: CASRSLAGSTGELFF. CDR3 nucleotide sequence: TGTGCCAGTAGGTCCCTAGCGGGTTCCACCGGGGAGCTGTTTTTT.

The table lists this clone with a count of one. The chain links TRBV6-5 to TRBJ1-4; D gene unclear. The CDR3 totals 15 residues. Germline V CDR1 and CDR2: MNHEY, SVGAGI. The germline V and J ends were trimmed by 2 bases and 2 bases, with 9 bases remaining between them. The CDR3 DNA sequence: TGTGCCAGCAGTTACGTTGGGAGGACTAATGAAAAACTGTTTTTT. Translating gives CASSYVGRTNEKLFF.

CDR3 region: CASSRAGTGSYEQYF. The DNA for the CDR3 is TGCGCCAGCAGCAGGGCCGGGACAGGGTCCTACGAGCAGTACTTC. The chain joins TRBV5-1 to TRBJ2-7; 9 bases agree with TRBD1. This CDR3 contains 15 residues. The V gene end was trimmed by 4 bases and the J gene end by 1 base; junction bases not matched to a gene: 6. Germline-derived CDR1 and CDR2 are SGHRS and YFSETQ. Supplemented by reference TRBV5-1 and TRBJ2-7, the full variable domain reads KAGVTQTPRYLIKTRGQQVTLSCSPISGHRSVSWYQQTPGQGLQFLFEYFSETQRNKGNFPGRFSGRQFSNSRSEMNVSTLELGDSALYLCASSRAGTGSYEQYFGPGTRLTVT.

CDR3 protein: CASSYWQGEQYF. CDR3 DNA: TGTGCCAGCAGTTACTGGCAGGGCGAGCAGTACTTC. The chain joins TRBV6-5 to TRBJ2-7; tentative D call: TRBD1 (5 bases). Germline CDR1 and CDR2: MNHEY and SVGAGI. V gave up 1 base and J gave up 6 bases, with 7 bases separating them. The CDR3 runs 12 residues.

The chain couples TRBV6-5 to TRBJ1-2, with 8 bases lining up with TRBD1. V lost 2 bases to trimming and J lost 4 bases; unmatched junction nucleotides: 3. Germline CDR1 MNHEY, CDR2 SVGAGI. This CDR3 is built from 14 residues. As DNA, the CDR3 is TGTGCCAGCAGTTACGCAGGACAGGGCTATGGCTACACCTTC. It is translated as CASSYAGQGYGYTF.

The rearrangement links TRBV5-6 to TRBJ2-2, with 9 nucleotides matching TRBD1. With 0 bases clipped from V and 4 bases from J, the junction kept 4 bases outside the gene matches. This CDR3 has 16 residues. The germline V gene encodes CDR1 SGHDT and CDR2 YYEEEE. CDR3 protein: CASSLVGQGPTGELFF. For the CDR3, the DNA is TGTGCCAGCAGCTTGGTGGGACAGGGTCCCACCGGGGAGCTGTTTTTT.

The chain couples TRBV7-9 to TRBJ2-7, with 13 bases identical to TRBD2. V lost 7 bases, J lost 0 bases, and 6 bases stayed unmatched. Germline V lookup: CDR1 SEHNR, CDR2 FQNEAQ (reference sequence). This CDR3 has 16 residues. Here the CDR3 reads CASTLGLAGSSYEQYF. The CDR3 region has the DNA TGTGCCAGCACCTTGGGACTAGCGGGGAGCTCCTACGAGCAGTACTTC. The complete variable domain, with remaining parts taken from reference TRBV7-9 and TRBJ2-7, reads DTGVSQNPRHKITKRGQNVTFRCDPISEHNRLYWYRQTLGQGPEFLTYFQNEAQLEKSRLLSDRFSAERPKGSFSTLEIQRTEQGDSAMYLCASTLGLAGSSYEQYFGPGTRLTVT.

This clone was seen a few times. The J gene is TRBJ2-1, the V gene TRBV4-3; possibly TRBD1 for D (5 bases). This CDR3 contains 18 residues. V shed 8 bases and J shed 0 bases, with 23 bases lying between them. Per the germline V gene, CDR1 is LGHNA and CDR2 is YSLEER. CDR3 coding DNA: TGCGCCAGCGCGAAACGACTGGCAGGGTTTAGCTCCTACAATGAGCAGTTCTTC. Translated, it gives CASAKRLAGFSSYNEQFF.

CDR3 amino acids: CASSYEGGVYEQYF. DNA for the CDR3: TGTGCCAGCAGCTACGAAGGAGGGGTTTACGAGCAGTACTTC. V usage is TRBV7-2 and J usage is TRBJ2-7; possible D gene TRBD2, 6 bases. CDR3 length: 14 amino acids. Germline V gene lookup returns CDR1 SGHTA and CDR2 FQGNSA. Trimming cost V 4 bases and J 4 bases, with 14 bases left between them.

The V call is TRBV19, the J call TRBJ2-5; 12 nucleotides align to TRBD2. The CDR3 spans 16 residues. Germline V gene lookup returns CDR1 LNHDA and CDR2 SQIVND (reference sequence). V lost 0 bases to trimming and J lost 4 bases; unmatched junction nucleotides: 3. CDR3 protein: CASSIETSGSGETQYF. The CDR3 region has the DNA TGTGCCAGTAGTATAGAGACTAGCGGGAGTGGAGAGACCCAGTACTTC.

The genes are TRBV5-1 and TRBJ2-5, with TRBD2 as a possible D gene (6 bases). Germline values: CDR1 SGHRS, CDR2 YFSETQ. This CDR3 has 15 residues. V lost 5 bases and J lost 5, with 19 bases in between. The CDR3 sequence: CASRLGTYESETQYF. Written as DNA, the CDR3 is TGCGCCAGCAGATTAGGGACTTACGAGTCGGAGACCCAGTACTTC.

This sequence joins TRBV5-5 and TRBJ2-1; possible D gene TRBD2, 5 bases. This CDR3 contains 13 residues. Trimming cost V 4 bases and J 7 bases, with 12 bases left between them. Looked up from germline, CDR1 is SGHKS and CDR2 is YYEKEE (reference sequence). The CDR3 here is CASSNFGINEQFF. The CDR3 coding sequence is TGTGCCAGCAGCAACTTCGGGATTAATGAGCAGTTCTTC.